This T cell receptor beta chain was identified in a study of Graves' ophthalmopathy and Graves' hyperthyroidism. Across the whole study: At initial diagnosis, peripheral blood was obtained, and this preceded any treatment. Study-level findings and limits: Most expanded clonotypes in thyroid above 0.001 frequency also showed up in blood.

Amplification of the TCR beta CDR3 regions used RNA transcripts (as template). Scientists carried out first-round RT-PCR using HTBI primers and then a second-round multiplex PCR. From the multiplex PCR reads, TCRdb called clonotypes with MiXCR, one entry per CDR3 protein. The table lists about 220,000 distinct CDR3 sequences, about 22% of them singletons. A remark on this clonotype: The antigen remains undetermined.

This CDR3 spans 13 amino acids. Looked up from germline, CDR1 is MNHNS and CDR2 is SASEGT. The V end was cut by 2 bases, the J end by 5 bases, with 9 bases between. Sequencing used peripheral blood. The TCR sequence derives from a woman aged 50 to 65 with Graves' ophthalmopathy. The V call is TRBV6-1, the J call TRBJ1-1, with no clear D. CDR3 in amino acids: CASSESGGTEAFF. CDR3 in DNA: TGTGCCAGCAGTGAATCCGGCGGGACTGAAGCTTTCTTT.